Presented here are 21 T cell receptor beta chains from one specimen sequenced in a study of Ad26.COV2.S vaccination and SARS-CoV-2 variants. The assay was immunoSEQ multiplex PCR, and TCRdb's table has in-frame clones only and misses some. The data hold a few hundred thousand clones, with around 90% observed a single time. The treatment: 15 to 20 received Ad26.COV2.S at low or high dose, single or two shots; roughly five received placebo; per-sample allocation not given. Day 63 after the first injection of vaccine or placebo was the sampling time. The sample was peripheral blood, taken in a trial of Ad26.COV2.S vaccine versus placebo. Source of these receptors: a person aged 18 to 65 who received the Ad26.COV2.S COVID-19 vaccine or a placebo.

This chain uses TRBV27 with TRBJ1-4, with 10 bases aligning to TRBD1. Germline-derived CDR1 and CDR2 are MNHEY and SMNVEV (reference sequence). J gave up 7 bases and V 6 bases, and 5 bases lay outside the gene matches. The CDR3 is 14 residues long. CDR3 protein: CASSPDRGLEKLFF. The CDR3 coding sequence is TGTGCCAGCAGCCCTGACAGGGGGCTTGAAAAACTGTTTTTT.

This clone was found once. This sequence joins TRBV6-6 and TRBJ1-4; 7 bases map to TRBD1. Looked up from germline, CDR1 is MNHNY and CDR2 is SVGAGI (reference sequence). The V segment lost 1 base and the J segment 8 bases; nucleotides outside the gene matches: 4. CDR3 length: 14 amino acids. CDR3 DNA sequence: TGTGCCAGCAGTTACTTTAGGGGGCGGGAAAAACTGTTTTTT. Amino acids: CASSYFRGREKLFF.

This clone has more than one count but fewer than ten. The chain joins TRBV18 to TRBJ2-1; no clear D gene. V was pared by 3 bases and J by 6 bases, with 9 bases between. Germline V CDR1 and CDR2: KGHSH, LQKENI. The CDR3 extends over 13 amino acids. The CDR3 region has the DNA TGTGCCAGCTCACCCGACCTCGCCAATGAGCAGTTCTTC. It encodes CASSPDLANEQFF.

The V and J genes are TRBV15 and TRBJ2-7, with 10 bases identical to TRBD2. After removal of 0 bases from V and 2 bases from J, the junction contained 7 bases not matched to a gene. Per germline, CDR1 LNHNV and CDR2 YYDKDF (reference sequence). The CDR3 has 17 residues. The CDR3 DNA is TGTGCCACCAGCAGAGATTTTGAGCTAGCGGGAGCCTACGAGCAGTACTTC. Residues: CATSRDFELAGAYEQYF.

CDR3 sequence reads: CAISAQWDGGDTQYF. Here the CDR3 DNA reads TGTGCCATCAGTGCCCAATGGGACGGGGGAGATACGCAGTATTTT. The gene calls are TRBV10-3 and TRBJ2-3, with a weak D call TRBD2 (6 bases). Trimming removed 4 bases at V and 5 bases at J, with 16 bases between. CDR3 length: 15 amino acids. The germline gives CDR1 ENHRY, CDR2 SYGVKD.

CDR3 in DNA: TGTGCCAGCACCCTAGAAACAGGGCTCAACTATGGCTACACCTTC. Translation: CASTLETGLNYGYTF. The chain uses TRBV7-9 and TRBJ1-2; perhaps TRBD1 as D (6 bases). This CDR3 contains 15 residues. V was trimmed by 7 bases and J by 2 bases, leaving 17 bases between them. CDR1 SEHNR and CDR2 FQNEAQ come from the germline V gene (reference sequence).

The genes are TRBV5-1 and TRBJ2-1, with 8 bases that match TRBD2. There are 13 residues in the CDR3. Germline CDR1 SGHRS, CDR2 YFSETQ. The J segment lost 7 bases and the V segment lost 5 bases, leaving 5 bases of the junction unmatched. The CDR3 coding sequence is TGCGCCAGCAGTGTCGGGAGGGTAAATGAGCAGTTCTTC. Translated, it gives CASSVGRVNEQFF.

The chain's CDR3 is CETRQQDSYNEQFF. In nucleotides, the CDR3 is TGTGAGACCAGGCAGCAAGACTCCTACAATGAGCAGTTCTTC. This chain uses TRBV13 with TRBJ2-1; D gene ambiguous. The CDR3 extends over 14 amino acids. Per the germline V gene, CDR1 is PRHDT and CDR2 is FYEKMQ (reference sequence).

The chain joins TRBV27 to TRBJ1-1; D remains ambiguous. V dropped 3 bases and J dropped 1 base, with 9 bases sitting between them. Germline V gene data show CDR1 as MNHEY and CDR2 as SMNVEV (reference sequence). The CDR3 runs 14 residues. CDR3: CASSFLSGNTEAFF. Written as DNA, the CDR3 is TGTGCCAGCAGTTTTCTCTCAGGGAACACTGAAGCTTTCTTT.

This clone has a handful of counts. The rearrangement joins TRBV15 to TRBJ1-6, with TRBD1 matching 11 bases. CDR3 size: 15 residues. V lost 5 bases, J lost 7 bases, and 4 bases stayed unmatched. Germline CDR1 is LNHNV and CDR2 is YYDKDF (reference sequence). The CDR3 bases are TGTGCCACCAGCGCTGGGACAGGGGGGAATTCACCCCTCCACTTT. Translated, it gives CATSAGTGGNSPLHF.

The rearrangement joins TRBV28 to TRBJ2-7; a possible D gene is TRBD2 (5 bases). Germline CDR1 is MDHEN and CDR2 is SYDVKM. Deletions cut 4 bases from V and 5 bases from J, with 6 bases between. The CDR3 extends over 11 amino acids. CDR3 amino acids: CASSSRDEQYF. In nucleotides, the CDR3 is TGTGCCAGCAGTTCGAGGGACGAGCAGTACTTC.

This chain links TRBV4-3 with TRBJ1-4; tentatively, D is TRBD1 (6 bases). Germline V lookup: CDR1 LGHNA, CDR2 YSLEER. Trimming took 3 bases from V and 7 from J, leaving 15 bases between them. The CDR3 totals 15 residues. CDR3 DNA sequence: TGCGCCAGCAGCCAGCGGGTAGGGGGGAGTGAAAAACTGTTTTTT. Its translation is CASSQRVGGSEKLFF.

V and J are TRBV19 and TRBJ1-5; D might be TRBD1 (5 bases). Trimming left V 3 bases short and J 0 bases short, with 9 bases between. Germline CDR1 and CDR2: LNHDA and SQIVND (reference sequence). The length of the CDR3 is 15 residues. CDR3 nucleotides: TGTGCCAGTAGTATGCTACAGGATAGCAATCAGCCCCAGCATTTT. Translated: CASSMLQDSNQPQHF.

This sequence joins TRBV10-3 and TRBJ1-3; D ambiguous. V was shortened by 0 bases and J by 4 bases, with 4 bases between the two germline ends. The CDR3 runs to 13 residues. CDR1 and CDR2 from the germline V gene are ENHRY and SYGVKD. The CDR3 DNA is TGTGCCATCAGTGAGTCGACGGGAAACACCATATATTTT. Translating gives CAISESTGNTIYF.

For the CDR3, the DNA is TGTGCCAGCAGTCGGACAGGGAAGGACTATGGCTACACCTTC. This gives the protein CASSRTGKDYGYTF. The J gene is TRBJ1-2, the V gene TRBV6-5; 8 bases align to TRBD1. The V segment lost 5 bases and the J segment 3 bases; nucleotides outside the gene matches: 5. CDR1 and CDR2 from the germline V gene are MNHEY and SVGAGI. CDR3 length equals 14 residues.

This chain connects TRBV7-9 to TRBJ2-7, with D possibly being TRBD1 (5 bases). Trimming cost V 1 base and J 3 bases, with 10 bases left between them. CDR1 SEHNR and CDR2 FQNEAQ come from the germline V gene (reference sequence). CDR3 length: 14 residues. This chain's CDR3 is CASSLGGRVYEQYF. DNA for the CDR3: TGTGCCAGCAGCTTAGGGGGCAGGGTCTACGAGCAGTACTTC.

This chain joins TRBV9 and TRBJ2-3, with TRBD1 identical over 9 bases. V lost 2 bases, J lost 4 bases, and 5 bases stayed unmatched. This CDR3 spans 15 amino acids. CDR1 SGDLS and CDR2 YYNGEE come from the germline V gene. CDR3 residues: CASSVGDRVPDTQYF. DNA of the CDR3: TGTGCCAGCAGCGTCGGGGACAGGGTCCCAGATACGCAGTATTTT.

V usage is TRBV7-9 and J usage is TRBJ1-2, with a possible D match to TRBD1 (5 bases). The ends were cut back, 5 bases at V and 8 bases at J, with 21 bases in the middle. This CDR3 comprises 15 residues. Germline loops: CDR1 SEHNR, CDR2 FQNEAQ (reference sequence). CDR3 sequence (DNA): TGTGCCAGCAGCGGGGGGTTGGGGAGCAAAAGGGGCTACACCTTC. Translated, it gives CASSGGLGSKRGYTF.

This clone was seen a few times. The rearrangement joins TRBV27 to TRBJ2-7; the D is unclear. Germline V gene lookup returns CDR1 MNHEY and CDR2 SMNVEV (reference sequence). V lost 4 bases and J 1 base, leaving 8 bases between the germline ends. The CDR3 runs 13 residues. This CDR3 is CASSYLGSYEQYF. The CDR3 DNA reads TGTGCCAGCAGTTATCTGGGTTCCTACGAGCAGTACTTC.

This clone is a singleton in its sample. The chain is built from TRBV2 and TRBJ1-5, with D unresolved. Per the germline V gene, CDR1 is SNHLY and CDR2 is FYNNEI. The V and J ends lost 1 base and 4 bases respectively, with 5 bases between them. This CDR3 has 13 residues. Here the CDR3 DNA reads TGTGCCAGCAGTGAAGTTAGAAATCAGCCCCAGCATTTT. It yields the protein CASSEVRNQPQHF.

Comments on this clone: Different DNA sequences within this sample yield the same CDR3. The rearrangement uses TRBV4-3 and TRBJ2-7; TRBD2 aligns across 10 bases. CDR1 is LGHNA and CDR2 is YSLEER in the germline V gene. J gave up 2 bases and V 1 base, and 2 bases lay outside the gene matches. This CDR3 has 15 residues. The CDR3 is CASSQGLAGAYEQYF. The CDR3 DNA is TGCGCCAGCAGCCAAGGGCTAGCGGGAGCCTACGAGCAGTACTTC.